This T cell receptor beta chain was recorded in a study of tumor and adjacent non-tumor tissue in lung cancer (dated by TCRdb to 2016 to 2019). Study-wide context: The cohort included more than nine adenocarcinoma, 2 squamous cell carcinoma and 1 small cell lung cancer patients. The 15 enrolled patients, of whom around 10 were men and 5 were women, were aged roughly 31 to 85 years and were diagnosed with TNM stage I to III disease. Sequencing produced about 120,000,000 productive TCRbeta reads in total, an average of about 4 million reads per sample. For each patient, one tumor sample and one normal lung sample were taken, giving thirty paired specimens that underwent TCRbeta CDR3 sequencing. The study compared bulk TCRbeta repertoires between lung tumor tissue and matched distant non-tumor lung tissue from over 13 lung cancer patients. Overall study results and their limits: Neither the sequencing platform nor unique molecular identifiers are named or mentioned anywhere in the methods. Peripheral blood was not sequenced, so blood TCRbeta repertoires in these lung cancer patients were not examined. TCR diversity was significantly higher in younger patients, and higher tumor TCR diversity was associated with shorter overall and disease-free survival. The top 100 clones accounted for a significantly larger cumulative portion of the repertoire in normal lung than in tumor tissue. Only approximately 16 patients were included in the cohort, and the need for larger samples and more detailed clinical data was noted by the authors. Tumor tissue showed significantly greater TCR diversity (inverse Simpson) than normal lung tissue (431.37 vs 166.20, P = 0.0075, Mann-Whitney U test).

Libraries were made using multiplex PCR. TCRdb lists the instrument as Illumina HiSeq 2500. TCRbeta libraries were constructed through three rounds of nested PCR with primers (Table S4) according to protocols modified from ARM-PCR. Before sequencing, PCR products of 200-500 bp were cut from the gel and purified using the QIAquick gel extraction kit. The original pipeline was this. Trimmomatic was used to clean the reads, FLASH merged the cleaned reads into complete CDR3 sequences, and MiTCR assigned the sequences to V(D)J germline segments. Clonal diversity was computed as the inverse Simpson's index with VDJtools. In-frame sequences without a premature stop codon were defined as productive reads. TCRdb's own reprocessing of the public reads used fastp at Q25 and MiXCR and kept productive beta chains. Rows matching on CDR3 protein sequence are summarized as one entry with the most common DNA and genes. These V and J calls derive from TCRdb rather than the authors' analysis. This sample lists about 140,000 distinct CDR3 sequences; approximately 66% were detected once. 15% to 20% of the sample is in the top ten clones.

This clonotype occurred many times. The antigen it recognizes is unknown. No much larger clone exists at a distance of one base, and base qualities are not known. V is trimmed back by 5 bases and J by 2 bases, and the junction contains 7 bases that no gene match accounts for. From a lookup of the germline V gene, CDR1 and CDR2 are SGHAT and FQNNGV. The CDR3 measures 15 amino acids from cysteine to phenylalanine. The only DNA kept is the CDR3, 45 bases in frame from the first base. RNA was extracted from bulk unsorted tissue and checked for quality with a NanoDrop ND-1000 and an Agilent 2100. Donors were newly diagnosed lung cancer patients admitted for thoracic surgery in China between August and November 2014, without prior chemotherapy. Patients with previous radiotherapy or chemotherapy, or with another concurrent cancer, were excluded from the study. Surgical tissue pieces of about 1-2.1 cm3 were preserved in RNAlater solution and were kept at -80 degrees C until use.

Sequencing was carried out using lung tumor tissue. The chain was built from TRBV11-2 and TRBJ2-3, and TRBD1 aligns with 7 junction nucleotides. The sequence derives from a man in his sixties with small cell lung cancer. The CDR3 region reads CASSPGQTYTDTQYF. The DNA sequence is TGTGCCAGCAGCCCGGGACAGACCTACACAGATACGCAGTATTTT. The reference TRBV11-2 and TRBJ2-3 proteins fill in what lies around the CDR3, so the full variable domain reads EAGVAQSPRYKIIEKRQSVAFWCNPISGHATLYWYQQILGQGPKLLIQFQNNGVVDDSQLPKDRFSAERLKGVDSTLKIQPAKLEDSAVYLCASSPGQTYTDTQYFGPGTRLTVL.